Following are 26 T cell receptor beta chains from one sample sequenced in a study of T cell repertoires in cytomegalovirus infection. TCRdb recomputed calls from the reads with MiXCR, one row per CDR3 protein. The sample holds about 900,000 distinct CDR3 sequences, 31% seen once. For these receptors, no antigen is known. The starting material was cultured CD8+ T cells from PBMCs, obtained from culture after CMV antigen stimulation. All receptors come from a human donor in good health (CMV status not recorded). Some clones in this sample may be carry-over from other donors' samples.

This rearrangement joins TRBV20-1 to TRBJ1-6, with TRBD1 matching over 7 bases. The CDR3 spans 14 residues. The V gene's germline CDR1 is DFQATT and CDR2 SNEGSKA (reference sequence). The J segment lost 1 base and the V segment lost 4 bases, leaving 1 base of the junction unmatched. This CDR3 is CSATGGSYNSPLHF. In DNA form, the CDR3 reads TGCAGTGCTACAGGGGGATCCTATAATTCACCCCTCCACTTT.

In the case of this clonotype: A much more abundant neighbour one base away suggests this may be a read error. The chain couples TRBV7-2 to TRBJ1-6; no firm D call. Germline V lookup: CDR1 SGHTA, CDR2 FQGNSA. The length of the CDR3 is 15 residues. V shed 5 bases and J shed 11 bases, with 19 bases lying between them. The CDR3 sequence is CASSGGDAILPPLHF. The DNA for the CDR3 is TGTGCCAGCAGCGGCGGGGATGCAATTTTGCCACCCCTCCACTTT.

The chain joins TRBV27 to TRBJ1-2, with 8 bases matching TRBD1. The CDR3 consists of 13 residues. Trimming at V came to 5 bases and at J to 6 bases, leaving 5 bases not matched to a gene. Germline V lookup: CDR1 MNHEY, CDR2 SMNVEV (reference sequence). CDR3 protein: CASSRTGIDGYTF. CDR3 in DNA: TGTGCCAGCAGTCGGACAGGGATAGATGGCTACACCTTC.

This clonotype was found a few times. V gene TRBV27 combines with J gene TRBJ1-1; TRBD1 is a possible D gene (6 bases). V was clipped by 8 bases and J by 11 bases, with 15 bases between them. Germline values: CDR1 MNHEY, CDR2 SMNVEV (reference sequence). CDR3 length equals 11 residues. The CDR3 is CASGPGVGAFF. CDR3 in DNA: TGTGCCAGCGGACCAGGGGTGGGGGCTTTCTTT.

The J gene is TRBJ2-3, the V gene TRBV9; weak D call: TRBD2 (5 bases). This CDR3 spans 12 amino acids. The V gene's germline CDR1 is SGDLS and CDR2 YYNGEE. The V end was cut by 3 bases, the J end by 6 bases, with 8 bases between. DNA for the CDR3: TGTGCCAGCAGCGAGCTAGCCGATACGCAGTATTTT. It specifies CASSELADTQYF.

The rearrangement uses TRBV6-2 or TRBV6-3 and TRBJ1-3; no firm D call. In germline, CDR1 is MNHEY, CDR2 SVGEGT. The CDR3 length is 14 residues. V was trimmed by 5 bases and J by 0 bases, leaving 8 bases between them. CDR3 protein: CASSIRDSGNTIYF. CDR3 DNA: TGTGCCAGCAGTATCCGGGACTCTGGAAACACCATATATTTT.

The chain recombines TRBV5-4 with TRBJ1-1; TRBD1 agrees at 9 bases. The junction had 10 bases not matched to a gene; V was cut back by 1 base and J by 9 bases. The CDR3 has 15 residues. CDR1 and CDR2 (germline): SGHNT, YYREEE (reference sequence). The CDR3 sequence is CASSLRREQGAQAFF. In DNA form, the CDR3 reads TGTGCCAGCAGCTTGCGGCGTGAACAGGGGGCTCAAGCTTTCTTT.

This clonotype was recorded once. The chain recombines TRBV4-1 with TRBJ2-3; the match to TRBD2 covers 7 bases. This CDR3 region has 13 residues. The germline gives CDR1 MGHRA, CDR2 YSYEKL. V shed 3 bases and J 7 bases; nucleotides not matched to a gene: 4. Here the CDR3 DNA reads TGCGCCAGCAGCCAGGGAGGGATTAATACGCAGTATTTT. This translates into CASSQGGINTQYF.

This clonotype was counted only a few times. This rearrangement joins TRBV15 to TRBJ2-6, with TRBD1 as a possible D gene (5 bases). Germline V gene lookup returns CDR1 LNHNV and CDR2 YYDKDF (reference sequence). V dropped 9 bases and J dropped 0 bases, with 18 bases sitting between them. The CDR3 runs 17 residues. CDR3 sequence: CATQGTPLLSGANVLTF. CDR3 coding DNA: TGTGCCACGCAGGGAACCCCTCTCCTCTCTGGGGCCAACGTCCTGACTTTC.

This clonotype was seen a handful of times. The chain combines TRBV20-1 with TRBJ2-7, with a weak D call TRBD2 (5 bases). The ends were cut back, 1 base at V and 0 bases at J, with 13 bases in the middle. Germline V gene sequence: CDR1 DFQATT, CDR2 SNEGSKA (reference sequence). The CDR3 sequence is 15 residues long. CDR3 sequence (DNA): TGCAGTGCTAGAGTTGACGGGGAGAGCTCCTACGAGCAGTACTTC. As protein: CSARVDGESSYEQYF.

This clonotype was found a few times. The chain combines TRBV7-6 with TRBJ2-2; D possibly corresponds to TRBD2 (7 bases). Germline loops: CDR1 SGHVS, CDR2 FNYEAQ. Trimming took 0 bases from V and 6 from J, leaving 20 bases between them. The CDR3 sequence is 18 residues long. CDR3 bases: TGTGCCAGCAGCTTAGCGGGGGGGCTCGCGCGCGTCGCCGGGGAGCTGTTTTTT. Protein: CASSLAGGLARVAGELFF.

The chain joins TRBV7-4 to TRBJ1-2; possibly TRBD1 for D (6 bases). The CDR3 loop spans 15 amino acids. Germline V lookup: CDR1 SGHVT, CDR2 SQSDAQ. Between the trimmed V and J ends, which lost 0 bases and 4 bases, there was a span of 12 bases. DNA for the CDR3: TGTGCCAGCAGCTTAGCAGGACAGATTGGCTATGGCTACACCTTC. This translates into CASSLAGQIGYGYTF.

This clonotype was counted a few times. The V call is TRBV4-1, the J call TRBJ2-1; unclear D gene. This CDR3 contains 16 residues. The germline V and J ends were trimmed by 0 bases and 0 bases, with 9 bases remaining between them. From germline, CDR1 is MGHRA and CDR2 YSYEKL. The CDR3 region has the DNA TGCGCCAGCAGCCAAGATGCTAGGACCTCCTACAATGAGCAGTTCTTC. Protein product: CASSQDARTSYNEQFF.

This clonotype was recorded many times. The CDR3: CASSLGPSDEQFF. The CDR3 DNA follows: TGTGCCAGCAGCTTAGGGCCTAGTGATGAGCAGTTCTTC. V usage is TRBV7-2 and J usage is TRBJ2-1; D uncertain. Germline V gene sequence: CDR1 SGHTA, CDR2 FQGNSA. The CDR3 length is 13 residues. Trimming shortened V by 1 base and J by 8 bases, and 9 bases separated the two germline ends. Complete variable domain (other parts from reference TRBV7-2 and TRBJ2-1): GAGVSQSPSNKVTEKGKDVELRCDPISGHTALYWYRQSLGQGLEFLIYFQGNSAPDKSGLPSDRFSAERTGGSVSTLTIQRTQQEDSAVYLCASSLGPSDEQFFGPGTRLTVL.

This clonotype was observed a handful of times. V is TRBV27 and J is TRBJ2-1; 12 bases map to TRBD2. Per germline, CDR1 MNHEY and CDR2 SMNVEV (reference sequence). After removal of 5 bases from V and 7 bases from J, the junction contained 12 bases not matched to a gene. This CDR3 has 17 amino acids. This chain's CDR3 is CASSTRTSGVPRNEQFF. CDR3 coding DNA: TGTGCCAGCAGTACTCGGACTAGCGGGGTTCCCCGGAATGAGCAGTTCTTC.

The J gene is TRBJ1-2, the V gene TRBV9; maybe TRBD1 (6 bases). From germline, CDR1 is SGDLS and CDR2 YYNGEE. This CDR3 region has 18 residues. V was shortened by 5 bases and J by 8 bases, with 31 bases between the two germline ends. CDR3 region: CASSSPNREPTSVGGYTF. Here the CDR3 DNA reads TGTGCCAGCAGTTCGCCTAACAGGGAACCCACTTCGGTTGGGGGCTACACCTTC.

The chain links TRBV19 to TRBJ1-1; 9 nucleotides agree with TRBD1. The trim removed 5 bases at V and 5 bases at J, leaving 9 bases unmatched. Looked up from germline, CDR1 is LNHDA and CDR2 is SQIVND (reference sequence). The CDR3 totals 15 residues. This CDR3 is CASSAYRGLGTEAFF. The CDR3 DNA follows: TGTGCCAGTAGTGCCTACAGGGGGCTCGGAACTGAAGCTTTCTTT.

Concerning this clonotype itself: Its ends do not fully match the called genes, so a read error is possible. The chain carries TRBV10-3 and TRBJ2-1; 9 nucleotides line up with TRBD1. Germline CDR1 reads ENHRY; CDR2 reads SYGVKD. The CDR3 has 14 amino acids. CDR3 in DNA: TGTGCCACCGGACCCGGGACAGGGTTCAATAAGCAGTTCTTC. It codes for CATGPGTGFNKQFF.

The V gene is TRBV4-3, the J gene TRBJ1-4; D may be TRBD1 (6 bases). Trimming cost V 7 bases and J 7 bases, with 25 bases left between them. CDR1 LGHNA and CDR2 YSLEER come from the germline V gene. This CDR3 has 17 residues. In DNA, the CDR3 is TGCGCCAGCACTCCCGGGGGCCCCTTCGATACTCCTGAAAAACTGTTTTTT. As protein: CASTPGGPFDTPEKLFF.

This clonotype turned up a few times. The chain joins TRBV12-3 or TRBV12-4 to TRBJ2-7, with D unresolved. The CDR3 sequence is 14 residues long. V was cut by 7 bases and J by 0 bases, with 13 bases left in between. CDR3 amino acids: CASTPTGPSYEQYF. DNA of the CDR3: TGTGCCAGCACCCCGACCGGGCCCTCCTACGAGCAGTACTTC.

This clonotype has more than one count but fewer than ten. The gene calls are TRBV15 and TRBJ1-2, with D tentatively TRBD1 (5 bases). CDR3 length: 15 residues. V shed 0 bases and J shed 6 bases, with 14 bases lying between them. CDR1 and CDR2 from the germline V gene are LNHNV and YYDKDF (reference sequence). CDR3 bases: TGTGCCACCAGCAGAGATAAGGGCAGGGTCCATGGCTACACCTTC. This sequence encodes CATSRDKGRVHGYTF.

The genes are TRBV29-1 and TRBJ2-3, with 10 bases aligning to TRBD1. This CDR3 spans 19 amino acids. CDR1 SQVTM and CDR2 ANQGSEA come from the germline V gene. The J segment lost 3 bases and the V segment lost 1 base, leaving 16 bases of the junction unmatched. CDR3 protein: CSVEVGASGWGQGTDTQYF. The DNA for the CDR3 is TGCAGCGTTGAAGTGGGGGCATCAGGTTGGGGACAGGGGACAGATACGCAGTATTTT.

This clonotype showed up just a few times. The chain employs TRBV6-1 and TRBJ2-7, with D possibly TRBD2 on 5 matching bases. CDR1 and CDR2 (germline): MNHNS, SASEGT. This CDR3 has 14 amino acids. The V and J ends lost 3 bases and 3 bases respectively, with 12 bases between them. This CDR3 is CASSEGSSYYEQYF. Here the CDR3 DNA reads TGTGCCAGCAGTGAGGGGAGTAGCTACTACGAGCAGTACTTC.

This clonotype occurred many times. V gene TRBV7-6 combines with J gene TRBJ1-5; a possible D gene is TRBD1 (6 bases). There are 15 residues in the CDR3. The V end was cut by 4 bases, the J end by 6 bases, with 16 bases between. Germline V gene sequence: CDR1 SGHVS, CDR2 FNYEAQ. The CDR3: CASSSLLGAAQPQHF. CDR3 DNA: TGTGCCAGCAGCTCCCTATTGGGGGCGGCTCAGCCCCAGCATTTT.

V and J are TRBV7-8 and TRBJ2-2; D is ambiguous. This CDR3 is built from 17 residues. V gave up 3 bases and J gave up 4 bases, with 18 bases separating them. CDR1 SGHVS and CDR2 FQNEAQ come from the germline V gene. The CDR3 DNA follows: TGTGCCAGCAGCTTCGATGAAGAGGACCCAACCACCGGGGAGCTGTTTTTT. Its protein product is CASSFDEEDPTTGELFF.

This clonotype was picked up a small number of times. The J gene is TRBJ1-1, the V gene TRBV7-6, with D uncertain. This CDR3 has 18 residues. Between the trimmed V and J ends, which lost 4 bases and 1 base, there was a span of 22 bases. Germline CDR1 and CDR2: SGHVS and FNYEAQ. The CDR3 DNA reads as TGTGCCAGCAGCTCATCTCTAGGGCAGTCTCGGGAGAACACTGAAGCTTTCTTT. This gives the protein CASSSSLGQSRENTEAFF.